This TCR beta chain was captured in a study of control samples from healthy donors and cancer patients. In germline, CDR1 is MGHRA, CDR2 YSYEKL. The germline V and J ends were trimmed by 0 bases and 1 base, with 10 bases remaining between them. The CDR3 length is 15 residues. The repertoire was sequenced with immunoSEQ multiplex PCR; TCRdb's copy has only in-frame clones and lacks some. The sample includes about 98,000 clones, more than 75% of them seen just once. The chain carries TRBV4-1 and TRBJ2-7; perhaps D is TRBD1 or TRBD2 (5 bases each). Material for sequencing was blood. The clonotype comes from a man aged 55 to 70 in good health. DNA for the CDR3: TGCGCCAGCAGCCAAGATGGGGACCAGTCCTACGAGCAGTACTTC. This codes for CASSQDGDQSYEQYF.